The present TCR beta chain was sequenced within a study of Graves' ophthalmopathy and Graves' hyperthyroidism. Study-wide background: Peripheral blood was gathered at the point of initial diagnosis, before any treatment started. Overall study results and limits: Sensitivity of approximately 90% and specificity of less than 82% were achieved when a 13-signature model separated ophthalmopathy from stable hyperthyroidism. Ophthalmopathy progression was predicted by the model at approximately 70% sensitivity and 72.22% specificity. Among thyroid clonotypes expanded above 0.001 frequency, most also appeared in blood.

Per germline, CDR1 MNHNS and CDR2 SASEGT. The J segment lost 8 bases and the V segment lost 6 bases, leaving 14 bases of the junction unmatched. CDR3 length: 15 amino acids. Notes on this clonotype: No antigen is known for it.

RNA transcripts were the source from which TCR beta CDR3 regions were amplified. Following a first-round RT-PCR that used HTBI primers, a second-round multiplex PCR was carried out. TCRdb re-called the multiplex PCR reads with MiXCR, one entry per CDR3 protein. The table includes roughly 500,000 distinct CDR3 sequences, roughly 14% detected once. This TCR was recovered from a woman aged 25 to 45 with Graves' ophthalmopathy. The rearrangement joins TRBV6-1 to TRBJ1-2, with TRBD1 identical over 8 bases. The sample was blood. CDR3 in DNA: TGTGCCAGCAGATCTCAAATGACAACAGGGGGAGGCTACACCTTC. It specifies CASRSQMTTGGGYTF.